This T cell receptor beta chain was captured by sequencing in a study of vaccination effects on CD4 cells after COVID-19. The CDR3 length is 15 residues. Germline V gene lookup returns CDR1 SGHRS and CDR2 YFSETQ. V dropped 6 bases and J dropped 7; count of bases not matched to a gene: 12. Assay used: immunoSEQ multiplex PCR; TCRdb lists only in-frame clones, some missing. Of 25,000 to 35,000 clones listed, just over 70% are singletons. ViraFEST assay sequencing came after antigen-specific CD4+ T cells were expanded with viral peptide pools. Culture lasted 10 days before CD4+ T cell isolation. Confirmation by PCR established that the person had SARS-CoV-2 infection between March and December 2020. Concerning this clone: Its matching antigen is unknown.

The clonotype comes from a human donor who had a prior SARS-CoV-2 infection. The rearrangement joins TRBV5-1 to TRBJ1-4, with TRBD1 matching over 7 bases. Sample: CD4+ T cells from PBMCs cultured with a peptide pool, taken before COVID-19 vaccination. The CDR3 here is CASNIQGGFGEKLFF. CDR3 nucleotide sequence: TGCGCCAGCAACATTCAGGGGGGGTTTGGTGAAAAACTGTTTTTT.